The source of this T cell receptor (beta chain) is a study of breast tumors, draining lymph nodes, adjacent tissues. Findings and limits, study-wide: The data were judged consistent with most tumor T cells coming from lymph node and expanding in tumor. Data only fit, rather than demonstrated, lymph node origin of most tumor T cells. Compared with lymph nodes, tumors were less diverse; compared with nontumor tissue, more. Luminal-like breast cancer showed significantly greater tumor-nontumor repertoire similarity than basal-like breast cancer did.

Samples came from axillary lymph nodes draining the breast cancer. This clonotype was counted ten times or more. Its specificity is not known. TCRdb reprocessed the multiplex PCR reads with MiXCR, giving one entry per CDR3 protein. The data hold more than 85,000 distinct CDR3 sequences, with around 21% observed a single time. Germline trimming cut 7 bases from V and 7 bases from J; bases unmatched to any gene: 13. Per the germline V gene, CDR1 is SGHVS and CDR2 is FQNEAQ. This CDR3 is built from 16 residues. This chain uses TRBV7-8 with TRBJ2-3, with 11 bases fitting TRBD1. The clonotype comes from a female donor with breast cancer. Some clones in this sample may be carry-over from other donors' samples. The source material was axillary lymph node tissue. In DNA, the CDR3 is TGTGCCAGCACCTTTTTCGGGACAGGGGGAACGTATACGCAGTATTTT. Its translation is CASTFFGTGGTYTQYF.